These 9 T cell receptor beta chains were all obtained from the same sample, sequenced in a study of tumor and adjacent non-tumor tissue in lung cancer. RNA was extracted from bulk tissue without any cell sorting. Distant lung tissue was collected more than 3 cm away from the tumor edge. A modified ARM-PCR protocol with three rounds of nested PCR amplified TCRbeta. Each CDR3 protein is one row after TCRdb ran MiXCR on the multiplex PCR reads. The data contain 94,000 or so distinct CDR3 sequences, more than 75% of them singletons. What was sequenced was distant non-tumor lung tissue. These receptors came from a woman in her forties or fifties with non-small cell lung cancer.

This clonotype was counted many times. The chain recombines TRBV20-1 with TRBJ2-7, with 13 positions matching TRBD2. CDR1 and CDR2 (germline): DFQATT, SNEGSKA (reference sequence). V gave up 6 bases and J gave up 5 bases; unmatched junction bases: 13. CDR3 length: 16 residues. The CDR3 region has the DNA TGCAGTGCCTTCGGACTAGCGGGAGTTTATGGGGACGAGCAGTACTTC. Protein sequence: CSAFGLAGVYGDEQYF.

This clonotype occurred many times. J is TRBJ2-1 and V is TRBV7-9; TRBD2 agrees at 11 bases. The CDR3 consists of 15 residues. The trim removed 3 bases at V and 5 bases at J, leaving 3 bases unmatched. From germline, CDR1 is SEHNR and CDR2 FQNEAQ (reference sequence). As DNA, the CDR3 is TGTGCCAGCAGCTTGGGGACTAGCGGAAACAATGAGCAGTTCTTC. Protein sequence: CASSLGTSGNNEQFF.

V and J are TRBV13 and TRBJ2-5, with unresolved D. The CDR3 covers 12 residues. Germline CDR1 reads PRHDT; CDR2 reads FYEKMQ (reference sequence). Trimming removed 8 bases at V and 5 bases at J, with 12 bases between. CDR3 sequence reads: CASGREWETQYF. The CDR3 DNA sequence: TGTGCCAGCGGTCGTGAGTGGGAGACCCAGTACTTC. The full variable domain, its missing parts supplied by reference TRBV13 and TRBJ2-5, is AAGVIQSPRHLIKEKRETATLKCYPIPRHDTVYWYQQGPGQDPQFLISFYEKMQSDKGSIPDRFSAQQFSDYHSELNMSSLELGDSALYFCASGREWETQYFGPGTRLLVL.

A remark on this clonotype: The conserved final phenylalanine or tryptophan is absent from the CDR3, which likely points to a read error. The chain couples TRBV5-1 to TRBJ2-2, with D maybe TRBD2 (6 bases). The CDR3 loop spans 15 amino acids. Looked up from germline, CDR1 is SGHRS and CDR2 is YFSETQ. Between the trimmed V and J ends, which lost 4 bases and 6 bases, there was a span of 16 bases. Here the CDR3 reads CASSLQSGSSGELFS. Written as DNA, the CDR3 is TGCGCCAGCAGCCTTCAAAGCGGGTCCTCCGGGGAGCTGTTTTCT.

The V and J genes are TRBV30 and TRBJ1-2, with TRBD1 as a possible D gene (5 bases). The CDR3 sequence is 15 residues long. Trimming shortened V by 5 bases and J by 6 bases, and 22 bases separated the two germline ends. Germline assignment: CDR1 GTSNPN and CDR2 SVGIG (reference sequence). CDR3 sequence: CAWARGLTLGHGYTF. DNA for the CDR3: TGTGCCTGGGCTCGGGGACTCACACTCGGCCATGGCTACACCTTC.

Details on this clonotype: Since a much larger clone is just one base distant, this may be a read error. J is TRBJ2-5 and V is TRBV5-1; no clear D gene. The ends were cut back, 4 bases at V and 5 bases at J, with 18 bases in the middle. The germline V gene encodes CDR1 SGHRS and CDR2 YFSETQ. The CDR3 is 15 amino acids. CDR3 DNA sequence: TGCGCCAGCAGCCCATCGCTTGGGGTGGAGGAGACCCAGTACTTC. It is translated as CASSPSLGVEETQYF.

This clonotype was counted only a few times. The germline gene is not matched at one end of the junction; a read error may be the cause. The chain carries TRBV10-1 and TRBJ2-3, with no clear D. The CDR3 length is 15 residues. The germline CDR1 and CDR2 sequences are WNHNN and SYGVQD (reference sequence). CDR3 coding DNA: TGCGCCAGCAGTGAGACAATCGGAAGCACAGATATGCAGTATTTT. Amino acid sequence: CASSETIGSTDMQYF.

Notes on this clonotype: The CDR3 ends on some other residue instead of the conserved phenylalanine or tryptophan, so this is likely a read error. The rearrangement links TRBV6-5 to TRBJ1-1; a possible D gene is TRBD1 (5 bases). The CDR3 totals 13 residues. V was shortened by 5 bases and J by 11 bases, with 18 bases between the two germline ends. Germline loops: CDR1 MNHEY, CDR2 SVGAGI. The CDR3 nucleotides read TGTGCCAGCAGTACGACCTCAGGGTTGTGGGCTTTCCTT. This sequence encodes CASSTTSGLWAFL.

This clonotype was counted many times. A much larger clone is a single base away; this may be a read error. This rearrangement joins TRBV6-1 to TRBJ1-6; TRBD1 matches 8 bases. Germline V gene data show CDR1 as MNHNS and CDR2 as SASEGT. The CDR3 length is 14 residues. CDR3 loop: CTSSEETGESPLHF. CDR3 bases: TGTACCAGCAGTGAAGAGACAGGGGAATCACCCCTCCACTTT.